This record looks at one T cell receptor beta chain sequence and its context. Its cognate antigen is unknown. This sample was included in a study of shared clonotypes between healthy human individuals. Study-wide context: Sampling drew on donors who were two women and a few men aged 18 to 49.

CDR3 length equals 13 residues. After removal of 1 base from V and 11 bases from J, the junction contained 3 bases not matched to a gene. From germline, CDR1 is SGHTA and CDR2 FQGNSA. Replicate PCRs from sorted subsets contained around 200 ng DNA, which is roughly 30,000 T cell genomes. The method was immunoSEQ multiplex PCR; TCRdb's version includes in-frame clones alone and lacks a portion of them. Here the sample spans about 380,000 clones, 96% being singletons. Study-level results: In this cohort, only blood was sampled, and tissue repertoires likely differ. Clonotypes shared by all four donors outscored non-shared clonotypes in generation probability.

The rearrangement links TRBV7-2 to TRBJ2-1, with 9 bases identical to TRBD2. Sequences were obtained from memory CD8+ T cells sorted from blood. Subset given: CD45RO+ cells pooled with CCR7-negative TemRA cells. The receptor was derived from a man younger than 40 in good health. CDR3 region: CASSLVTSGQQFF. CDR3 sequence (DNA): TGTGCCAGCAGCTTAGTGACTAGCGGCCAGCAGTTCTTC. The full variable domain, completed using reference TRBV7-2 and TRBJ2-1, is GAGVSQSPSNKVTEKGKDVELRCDPISGHTALYWYRQSLGQGLEFLIYFQGNSAPDKSGLPSDRFSAERTGGSVSTLTIQRTQQEDSAVYLCASSLVTSGQQFFGPGTRLTVL.